This T cell receptor beta chain was profiled in a study of cytomegalovirus exposure and HLA in healthy donors. Whole-study results and caveats: Later analysis revealed greater clonal expansion in HLA-associated TCR beta chains than in equally common others.

The CDR3 contains 15 residues. CDR1 is MNHNS, CDR2 SASEGT, per germline. Trimming removed 4 bases at V and 0 bases at J, with 13 bases between. Both 60 Vbeta primers and 13 Jbeta primers went into the PCR. Clones were sequenced by immunoSEQ multiplex PCR, and TCRdb holds only the in-frame ones, with some missing. This table holds roughly 200,000 clones, 77% found once. In regard to this clone: Its antigen is currently unknown.

The chain has TRBV6-1 and TRBJ2-7, with a tentative D call TRBD1 (6 bases). The sequencing input was PBMCs. This receptor was obtained from a woman aged 60 to 75 in good health and CMV-seropositive. CDR3 DNA sequence: TGTGCCAGCAGTGTCGGGCAGGGGCCCTCCTACGAGCAGTACTTC. Protein: CASSVGQGPSYEQYF.